This TCR beta chain originates from a study of shared clonotypes between healthy human individuals. General study results and limits: A generally larger estimated richness was seen in naive subsets than in memory subsets. Roughly 5% of naive CD4 clonotypes were shared across several donors.

Healthy adults negative for HIV, lacking recent acute infections or vaccinations, served as donors. With regard to this clone: Its matching antigen is unknown.

The CDR3 totals 15 residues. Trimming stripped 2 bases from V and 1 base from J, with 11 bases between. Germline-derived CDR1 and CDR2 are SGHTA and FQGTGA. Sequencing was performed with immunoSEQ multiplex PCR; in TCRdb, only in-frame clones are kept and a portion is missing. The sample includes around 2.5 million clones, approximately 93% of them seen just once. The chain employs TRBV7-3 and TRBJ2-5; tentatively, D is TRBD1 (6 bases). Sequenced input: naive CD4+ T cells from PBMCs. Subset given: CD45RA+ positively selected. This sequence originates from a man younger than 35 in good health. Some clones in this sample may be carry-over from other donors' samples. The CDR3 bases are TGTGCCAGCAGCTTATCAGGGGCAACCCAAGAGACCCAGTACTTC. It encodes CASSLSGATQETQYF.